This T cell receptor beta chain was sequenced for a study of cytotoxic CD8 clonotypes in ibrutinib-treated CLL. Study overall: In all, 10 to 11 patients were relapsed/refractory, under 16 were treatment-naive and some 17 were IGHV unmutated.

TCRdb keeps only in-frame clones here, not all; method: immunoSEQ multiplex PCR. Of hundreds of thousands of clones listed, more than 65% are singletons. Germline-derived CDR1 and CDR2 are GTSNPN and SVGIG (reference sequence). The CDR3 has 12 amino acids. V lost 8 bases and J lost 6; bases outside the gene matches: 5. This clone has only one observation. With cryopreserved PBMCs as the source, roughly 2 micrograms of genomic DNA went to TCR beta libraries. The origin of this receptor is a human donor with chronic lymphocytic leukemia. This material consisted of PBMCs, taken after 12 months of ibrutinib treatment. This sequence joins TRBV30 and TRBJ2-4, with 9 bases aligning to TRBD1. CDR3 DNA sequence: TGTGCCCAACAGGGGGCTGTAAACATTCAGTACTTC. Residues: CAQQGAVNIQYF.